This T cell receptor beta chain derives from a study of blood T cell repertoires in COVID-19 (TCRdb year 2020). Study-level background: Collaborator samples came from the United States, Italy and Spain and covered acute and convalescent phases of COVID-19. The prospective study material was composed of cDNA or gDNA derived from T cells, B-cell-depleted T cells, or PBMCs. Subjects who had been exposed to COVID-19, were actively infected with it, or had recovered from it provided the deeply sampled blood TCRbeta repertoires that made up the dataset. A freely available public database, intended as a resource for researchers studying the immune response to SARS-CoV-2, is where the repertoires were released. The samples were drawn from two sources: the first 160 participants of the ongoing ImmuneRACE study, and 1,000 to 1,500 subjects contributed by 6 global collaborators. A de-identified subject ID, COVID-19 status, age in years and sex were almost always included in the sample metadata. Where available, HLA class I and class II types were taken from metadata supplied by the sample provider and were not determined by assay-based typing. What the work shows at the level of the full study, not this receptor alone: The amount of clinical and demographic metadata varied by source and participant and was provided uncurated.

Its CDR3 holds 14 amino acids, cysteine through phenylalanine. Only CDR3 DNA is held: 42 bases, read in frame from base 1. V was cut back by 9 bases and J by 2 bases, leaving a gap of 14 bases between them. From a lookup of the germline V gene, CDR1 and CDR2 are KGHDR and SFDVKD. The immunoSEQ Assay, a bias-controlled multiplex PCR, was used to amplify TCRbeta CDR3 regions from genomic DNA. Processing in the source paper ran as follows. The number of nucleated cells in each sample was estimated by amplification of reference gene primers within the assay. Sequence reads were collapsed and filtered to measure the absolute abundance of every unique TCRbeta CDR3 rearrangement. For each sample, productive Simpson clonality was calculated as the square root of Simpson's diversity index over productive rearrangements. Held by TCRdb, this immuneACCESS table contains in-frame sequences only and omits some clones. Under half of the omission traces to an unresolved V gene where checked; the cause of the rest is unknown. That table is the source of V, J and clone size, and D and trimming were worked out from the DNA. This sample holds under 300,000 clones; 75% to 90% were observed only once. The ten largest make up 3% to 4.5% of the sample.

The collaborating institutions used their own protocols to collect whole blood in K2EDTA tubes. For TCRbeta analysis, collaborators shipped samples as frozen whole blood, isolated PBMCs, or DNA extracted from either of those sample types. A remark on this clone: Its antigen is still unknown. Base qualities were left out, and no much larger clone turns up one base away.

The sequence came from a woman aged 35 to 49 with acute or convalescent COVID-19. The chain couples TRBV24-1 to TRBJ2-3; TRBD2 is possibly the D segment (6 matching bases). The specimen sequenced was peripheral blood. CDR3 region: CATPLLAATDTQYF. In nucleotides, the sequence is TGTGCCACCCCTTTACTAGCCGCCACAGATACGCAGTATTTT.